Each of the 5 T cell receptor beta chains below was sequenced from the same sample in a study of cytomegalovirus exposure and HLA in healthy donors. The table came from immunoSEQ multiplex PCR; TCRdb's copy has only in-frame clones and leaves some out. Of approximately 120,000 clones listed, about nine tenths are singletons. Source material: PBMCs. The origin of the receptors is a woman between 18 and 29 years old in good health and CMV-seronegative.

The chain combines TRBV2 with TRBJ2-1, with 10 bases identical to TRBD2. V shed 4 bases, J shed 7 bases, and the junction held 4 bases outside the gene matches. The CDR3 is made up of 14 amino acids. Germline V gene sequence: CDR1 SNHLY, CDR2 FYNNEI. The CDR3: CASSGTSGTNEQFF. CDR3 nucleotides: TGTGCCAGCAGTGGGACTAGCGGAACTAATGAGCAGTTCTTC. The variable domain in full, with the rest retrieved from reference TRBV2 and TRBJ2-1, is EPEVTQTPSHQVTQMGQEVILRCVPISNHLYFYWYRQILGQKVEFLVSFYNNEISEKSEIFDDQFSVERPDGSNFTLKIRSTKLEDSAMYFCASSGTSGTNEQFFGPGTRLTVL.

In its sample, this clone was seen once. The CDR3 region has the DNA TGTGCCAGCAGCTTAGTCCACCACAGTGCTAATGAAAAACTGTTTTTT. It yields the protein CASSLVHHSANEKLFF. The chain carries TRBV7-9 and TRBJ1-4; D is ambiguous. The length of the CDR3 is 16 residues. The V end was cut by 1 base, the J end by 3 bases, with 12 bases between. Germline-derived CDR1 and CDR2 are SEHNR and FQNEAQ (reference sequence).

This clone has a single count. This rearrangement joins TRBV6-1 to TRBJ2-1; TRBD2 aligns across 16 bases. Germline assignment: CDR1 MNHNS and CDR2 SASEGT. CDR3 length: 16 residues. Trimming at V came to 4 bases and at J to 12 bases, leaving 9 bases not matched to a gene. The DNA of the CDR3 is TGTGCCAGCAGTGCCTTGGGACTAGCGGGAGGGCCCGGGCAGTTCTTC. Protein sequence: CASSALGLAGGPGQFF.

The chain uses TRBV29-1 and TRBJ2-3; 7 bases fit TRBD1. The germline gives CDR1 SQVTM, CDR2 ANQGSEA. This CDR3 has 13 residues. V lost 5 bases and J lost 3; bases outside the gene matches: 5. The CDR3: CSVPSRGTDTQYF. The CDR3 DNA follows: TGCAGCGTTCCGAGCAGGGGGACAGATACGCAGTATTTT.

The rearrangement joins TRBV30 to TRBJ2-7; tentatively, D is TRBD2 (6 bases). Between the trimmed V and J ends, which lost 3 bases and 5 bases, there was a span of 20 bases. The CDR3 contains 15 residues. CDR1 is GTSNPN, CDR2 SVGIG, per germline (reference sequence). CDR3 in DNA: TGTGCCTGGAGCCTCACAGACGGCCCGGGGGACGAGCAGTACTTC. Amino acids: CAWSLTDGPGDEQYF.